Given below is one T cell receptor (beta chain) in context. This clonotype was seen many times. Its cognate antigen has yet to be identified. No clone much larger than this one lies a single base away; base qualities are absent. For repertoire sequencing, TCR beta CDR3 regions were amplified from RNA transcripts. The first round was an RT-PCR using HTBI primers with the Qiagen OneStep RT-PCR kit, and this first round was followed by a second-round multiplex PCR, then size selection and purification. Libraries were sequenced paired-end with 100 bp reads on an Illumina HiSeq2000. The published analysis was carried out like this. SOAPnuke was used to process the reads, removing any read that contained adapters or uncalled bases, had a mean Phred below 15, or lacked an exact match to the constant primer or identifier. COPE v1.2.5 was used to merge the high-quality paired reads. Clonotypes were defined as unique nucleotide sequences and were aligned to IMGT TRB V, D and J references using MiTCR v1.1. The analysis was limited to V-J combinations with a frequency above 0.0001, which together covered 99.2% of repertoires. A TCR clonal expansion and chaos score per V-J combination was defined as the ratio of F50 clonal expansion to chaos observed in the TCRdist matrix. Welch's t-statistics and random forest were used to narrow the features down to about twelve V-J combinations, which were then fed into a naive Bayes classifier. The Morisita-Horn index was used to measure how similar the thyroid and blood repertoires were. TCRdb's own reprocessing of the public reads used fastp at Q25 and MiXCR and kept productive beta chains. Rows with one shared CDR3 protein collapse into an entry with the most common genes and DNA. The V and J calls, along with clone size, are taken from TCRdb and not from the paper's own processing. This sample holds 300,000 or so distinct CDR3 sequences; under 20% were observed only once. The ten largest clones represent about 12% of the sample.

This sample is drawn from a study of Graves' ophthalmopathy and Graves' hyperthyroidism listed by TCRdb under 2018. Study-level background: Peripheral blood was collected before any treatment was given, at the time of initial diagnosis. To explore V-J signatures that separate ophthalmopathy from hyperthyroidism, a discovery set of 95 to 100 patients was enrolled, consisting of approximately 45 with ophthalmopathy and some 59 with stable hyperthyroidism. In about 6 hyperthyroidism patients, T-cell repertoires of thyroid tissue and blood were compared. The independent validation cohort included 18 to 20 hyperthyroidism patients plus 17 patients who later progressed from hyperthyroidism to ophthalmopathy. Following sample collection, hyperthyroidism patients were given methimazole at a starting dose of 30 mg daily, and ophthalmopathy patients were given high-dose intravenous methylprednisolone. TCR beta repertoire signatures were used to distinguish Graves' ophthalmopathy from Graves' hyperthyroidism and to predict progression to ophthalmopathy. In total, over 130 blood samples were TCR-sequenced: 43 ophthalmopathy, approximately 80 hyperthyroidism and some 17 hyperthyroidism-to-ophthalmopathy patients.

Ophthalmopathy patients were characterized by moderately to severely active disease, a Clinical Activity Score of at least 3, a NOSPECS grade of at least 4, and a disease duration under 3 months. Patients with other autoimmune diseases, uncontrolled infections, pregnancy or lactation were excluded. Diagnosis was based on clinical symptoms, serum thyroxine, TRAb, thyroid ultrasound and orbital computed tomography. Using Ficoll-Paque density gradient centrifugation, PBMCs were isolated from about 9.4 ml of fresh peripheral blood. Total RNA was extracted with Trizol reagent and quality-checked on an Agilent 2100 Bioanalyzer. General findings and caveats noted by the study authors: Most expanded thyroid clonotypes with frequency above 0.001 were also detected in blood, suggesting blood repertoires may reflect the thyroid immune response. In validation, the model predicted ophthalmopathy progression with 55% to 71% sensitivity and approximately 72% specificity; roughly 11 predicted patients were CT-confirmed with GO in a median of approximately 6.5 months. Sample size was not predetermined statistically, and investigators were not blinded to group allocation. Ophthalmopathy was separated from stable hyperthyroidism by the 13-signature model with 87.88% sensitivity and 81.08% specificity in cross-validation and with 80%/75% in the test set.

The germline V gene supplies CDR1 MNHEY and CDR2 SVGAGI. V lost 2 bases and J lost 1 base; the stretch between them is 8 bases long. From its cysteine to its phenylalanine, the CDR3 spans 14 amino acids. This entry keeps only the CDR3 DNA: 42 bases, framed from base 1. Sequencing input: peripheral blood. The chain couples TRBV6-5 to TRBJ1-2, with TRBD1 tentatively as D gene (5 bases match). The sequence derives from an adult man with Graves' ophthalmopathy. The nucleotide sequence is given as TGTGCCAGCAGTTACGGGGGGAATAACTATGGCTACACCTTC. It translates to CASSYGGNNYGYTF.